The clone carrying this T cell receptor (beta chain) has only a few counts. The antigen remains undetermined. There are 11 residues in the CDR3. The V end lost 11 bases, the J end lost 2 bases, and 10 bases lay between the germline ends. Per the germline V gene, CDR1 is ENHRY and CDR2 is SYGVKD. The data derive from a study of T-cell reconstitution after alpha-beta-depleted transplantation in children. Study results and limitations: TCRbeta diversity was high at day 60 in some patients (a result of surviving recipient T cells and thymic progenitors). After transplant, at about two months, alpha-beta T cells were reportedly derived from several hundred expanded graft clones.

A TCRbeta library incorporating unique molecular identifiers was prepared. A single record per CDR3 protein comes from TCRdb applying MiXCR to the PCR reads. The sample lists hundreds of thousands of distinct CDR3 sequences, approximately 12% occurring once. This chain links TRBV10-3 with TRBJ2-7; D ambiguous. Sequenced here: PBMCs, mostly from graft donor cells, sampled 360 days after TCRalphabeta/CD19-depleted stem cell transplant. The clonotype originates from a male patient younger than 18 who had a stem cell transplant for acute myeloid leukemia, so the T cells may come from the graft donor. The CDR3 DNA follows: TGTGCCGTTACAGTTCCCTACGAGCAGTACTTC. It yields the protein CAVTVPYEQYF.